This T cell receptor (beta chain) was documented in a study of T cells expressing NK-cell markers. From the 5' RACE reads, TCRdb lists one entry per CDR3 protein and no DNA. The sample has under 500,000 distinct CDR3 sequences. General study findings and limits: These clonotypes additionally ranked first within the CD3+CD56-NKG2C+ fraction of several donors.

The CDR3 is 15 residues long. The germline V gene has CDR1 SGHKS and CDR2 YYEKEE (reference sequence). To note about this clonotype: No antigen is known for it.

The chain links TRBV5-5 to TRBJ2-3; lacking DNA, the TRBD2 call made by TCRdb goes unchecked. The TCR was taken from a woman aged 18 to 75 in good health. The sample was blood T cells: a sorted CD56 or NKG2C T cell subset, CD4+ or CD8+ T cells, or bulk PBMC T cells (not recorded which). CDR3 region: CASSNRTLSTDTQYF.